This T cell receptor beta chain was recorded in a study of identical twins. V dropped 1 base and J dropped 5 bases, with 14 bases sitting between them. Germline loops: CDR1 KGHDR, CDR2 SFDVKD. There are 16 residues in the CDR3. cDNA molecules carried unique molecular identifiers, and template switching added a universal primer site. In TCRdb, the 5' RACE reads were re-called with MiXCR into one record per CDR3 protein. The sample lists 350,000 or so distinct CDR3 sequences, 9% to 10% occurring once. This clonotype was seen ten or more times. The clonotype originates from a woman aged 50 to 60 in good health. The V and J genes are TRBV24-1 and TRBJ2-1, with a possible D match to TRBD2 (6 bases). Sequencing used naive T cells sorted from blood. CDR3 in DNA: TGTGCCACCAGTGATTTTGGAGGGGACGGAGACAATGAGCAGTTCTTC. Translated, it gives CATSDFGGDGDNEQFF.